Listed here are 27 T cell receptor beta chains from one sample, sequenced in a study of technical replicates of blood from a handful of donors. Profiling relied on immunoSEQ multiplex PCR, and the TCRdb table lists in-frame clones only, not all of them. The sample carries about 97,000 clones, nearly 96% recorded once. Sequenced material: T cells isolated from PBMCs. Receptors originate from a human donor in good health.

The J gene is TRBJ2-7, the V gene TRBV6-5; 9 positions agree with TRBD2. The CDR3 length is 16 residues. V shed 2 bases and J 1 base; nucleotides not matched to a gene: 6. Per the germline V gene, CDR1 is MNHEY and CDR2 is SVGAGI. The CDR3 DNA reads as TGTGCCAGCAGTTACGATAGACTAGCGGTATCCTACGAGCAGTACTTC. It encodes CASSYDRLAVSYEQYF.

V gene TRBV11-2 combines with J gene TRBJ2-2; TRBD2 aligns across 8 bases. The ends lost 2 bases at V and 1 base at J; junction bases unmatched: 6. The CDR3 extends over 17 amino acids. Germline V gene data show CDR1 as SGHAT and CDR2 as FQNNGV. The CDR3 protein is CASSLYPSGGNTGELFF. The DNA of the CDR3 is TGTGCCAGCAGCTTATATCCCAGCGGGGGGAACACCGGGGAGCTGTTTTTT.

V and J are TRBV10-1 and TRBJ2-1; weak D call: TRBD2 (5 bases). The CDR3 is 15 residues long. CDR1 WNHNN and CDR2 SYGVQD come from the germline V gene (reference sequence). Trimming removed 2 bases from V and 0 bases from J, with 8 bases in between. The CDR3, as DNA: TGCGCCAGCAGTGAGGAGCGGAACTCCTACAATGAGCAGTTCTTC. Translation gives CASSEERNSYNEQFF.

The genes are TRBV19 and TRBJ1-3; the D is unclear. The CDR3 loop spans 12 amino acids. Trimming pared 0 bases from V and 7 bases from J, leaving 4 bases between. The V gene's germline CDR1 is LNHDA and CDR2 SQIVND (reference sequence). For the CDR3, the DNA is TGTGCCAGTAGTATAGACCCGAACACCATATATTTT. Amino acids: CASSIDPNTIYF.

CDR3 protein: CATGVASYNEQFF. CDR3 nucleotides: TGTGCCACGGGGGTGGCCTCCTACAATGAGCAGTTCTTC. This rearrangement joins TRBV27 to TRBJ2-1; a possible D gene is TRBD2 (6 bases). Germline CDR1 reads MNHEY; CDR2 reads SMNVEV (reference sequence). The CDR3 runs to 13 residues. V was trimmed by 10 bases and J by 0 bases, leaving 10 bases between them.

This chain connects TRBV10-1 to TRBJ2-7; TRBD2 matches at 8 bases. The CDR3 covers 16 residues. The J segment lost 2 bases and the V segment lost 0 bases, leaving 6 bases of the junction unmatched. CDR1 is WNHNN and CDR2 is SYGVQD in the germline V gene (reference sequence). CDR3 protein: CASSESGVAGTYEQYF. The CDR3 bases are TGCGCCAGCAGTGAGTCGGGGGTAGCGGGGACCTACGAGCAGTACTTC.

This clone has only one observation. J is TRBJ1-1 and V is TRBV6-5; no clear D. The V end lost 0 bases, the J end lost 4 bases, and 12 bases lay between the germline ends. Germline assignment: CDR1 MNHEY and CDR2 SVGAGI. This CDR3 has 15 residues. Here the CDR3 reads CASSYSILGGTEAFF. DNA of the CDR3: TGTGCCAGCAGTTACTCGATATTAGGAGGCACTGAAGCTTTCTTT.

V and J are TRBV27 and TRBJ2-3; D is ambiguous. This CDR3 is 17 amino acids long. Germline lookup yields CDR1 MNHEY and CDR2 SMNVEV (reference sequence). V was clipped by 5 bases and J by 3 bases, with 21 bases between them. CDR3 DNA sequence: TGTGCCAGCAGTCCAAAATTGAGTACCGCCGGGACAGATACGCAGTATTTT. Protein product: CASSPKLSTAGTDTQYF.

This clone was observed a single time. The chain is built from TRBV4-1 and TRBJ1-1, with 7 bases fitting TRBD1. CDR1 MGHRA and CDR2 YSYEKL come from the germline V gene. This CDR3 is built from 14 residues. V dropped 2 bases and J dropped 2; count of bases not matched to a gene: 2. The CDR3 protein is CASSQRQGNTEAFF. DNA for the CDR3: TGCGCCAGCAGCCAACGACAGGGTAACACTGAAGCTTTCTTT.

The rearrangement links TRBV27 to TRBJ1-1; unclear D gene. CDR1 is MNHEY, CDR2 SMNVEV, per germline (reference sequence). Between the trimmed V and J ends, which lost 0 bases and 1 base, there was a span of 9 bases. The CDR3 contains 15 residues. The CDR3 protein is CASSLSFAGNTEAFF. The CDR3 DNA reads TGTGCCAGCAGTTTATCATTCGCGGGGAACACTGAAGCTTTCTTT.

This clone was seen only once. V gene TRBV30 combines with J gene TRBJ1-6, with TRBD1 as a possible D gene (5 bases). The CDR3 is 15 amino acids. Germline V gene lookup returns CDR1 GTSNPN and CDR2 SVGIG (reference sequence). The V end was cut by 0 bases, the J end by 7 bases, with 13 bases between. The CDR3 is CAWSVSGNGNSPLHF. The CDR3 coding sequence is TGTGCCTGGAGTGTATCAGGGAATGGCAATTCACCCCTCCACTTT. The full variable domain, completed using reference TRBV30 and TRBJ1-6, is SQTIHQWPATLVQPVGSPLSLECTVEGTSNPNLYWYRQAAGRGLQLLFYSVGIGQISSEVPQNLSASRPQDRQFILSSKKLLLSDSGFYLCAWSVSGNGNSPLHFGNGTRLTVT.

The chain couples TRBV21-1 to TRBJ2-1; the DNA was not compared with TRBD2, the D call given in the table. TRBV21-1 is shown as a pseudogene. This CDR3 has 14 residues. The CDR3 spells CASIAGGSYNEQFF. For the CDR3, the DNA is TGTGCCAGTATAGCGGGGGGAAGCTACAATGAGCAGTTCTTC.

The V gene is TRBV4-2, the J gene TRBJ2-2, with 8 bases lining up with TRBD2. The V segment lost 0 bases and the J segment 5 bases; nucleotides outside the gene matches: 8. Germline V CDR1 and CDR2: LGHNA, YNFKEQ. The length of the CDR3 is 17 residues. CDR3 region: CASSQEGGGPRTGELFF. Written as DNA, the CDR3 is TGTGCCAGCAGCCAAGAGGGCGGGGGGCCGAGAACCGGGGAGCTGTTTTTT.

This clone came up once. The chain employs TRBV7-9 and TRBJ1-1, with D possibly TRBD1 on 5 matching bases. The CDR3 loop spans 15 amino acids. From germline, CDR1 is SEHNR and CDR2 FQNEAQ (reference sequence). Trimming took 5 bases from V and 1 from J, leaving 14 bases between them. Here the CDR3 DNA reads TGTGCCAGCAGCAAGACCAGGGATTCGAACACTGAAGCTTTCTTT. This encodes CASSKTRDSNTEAFF. The full variable domain, in which reference TRBV7-9 and TRBJ1-1 provide the parts outside the CDR3, is DTGVSQNPRHKITKRGQNVTFRCDPISEHNRLYWYRQTLGQGPEFLTYFQNEAQLEKSRLLSDRFSAERPKGSFSTLEIQRTEQGDSAMYLCASSKTRDSNTEAFFGQGTRLTVV.

The chain combines TRBV30 with TRBJ2-3; TRBD2 is a possible D gene (7 bases). Trimming stripped 0 bases from V and 4 bases from J, with 11 bases between. Germline CDR1 is GTSNPN and CDR2 is SVGIG (reference sequence). This CDR3 is 14 amino acids long. CDR3 sequence: CAWSVTGGADTQYF. The DNA for the CDR3 is TGTGCCTGGAGTGTGACGGGGGGCGCAGATACGCAGTATTTT.

The chain is built from TRBV6-5 and TRBJ2-1, with 10 positions matching TRBD1. Looked up from germline, CDR1 is MNHEY and CDR2 is SVGAGI. Germline trimming cut 6 bases from V and 8 bases from J; bases unmatched to any gene: 10. The CDR3 runs 15 residues. CDR3 bases: TGTGCCAGCAGCGACCGACAGGGGGCCAACGATGAGCAGTTCTTC. Translation gives CASSDRQGANDEQFF.

This chain uses TRBV28 with TRBJ2-7, with D perhaps TRBD1 (6 bases). CDR1 is MDHEN, CDR2 SYDVKM, per germline. Deletions cut 2 bases from V and 0 bases from J, with 14 bases between. This CDR3 contains 16 residues. The CDR3 is CASSLNSGARSYEQYF. In nucleotides, the CDR3 is TGTGCCAGCAGTTTAAATTCAGGGGCCCGCTCCTACGAGCAGTACTTC. Combining the CDR3 with reference TRBV28 and TRBJ2-7 gives the whole variable domain DVKVTQSSRYLVKRTGEKVFLECVQDMDHENMFWYRQDPGLGLRLIYFSYDVKMKEKGDIPEGYSVSREKKERFSLILESASTNQTSMYLCASSLNSGARSYEQYFGPGTRLTVT.

This rearrangement joins TRBV6-1 to TRBJ1-5, with D possibly being TRBD1 (6 bases). Trimming pared 1 base from V and 9 bases from J, leaving 19 bases between. Looked up from germline, CDR1 is MNHNS and CDR2 is SASEGT. The CDR3 is 16 amino acids. CDR3 DNA: TGTGCCAGCAGTGAAGAGGCAGGGGTAAACACCTGGCCCCAGCATTTT. It specifies CASSEEAGVNTWPQHF.

The chain uses TRBV25-1 and TRBJ1-2; no definite D call. V gave up 2 bases and J gave up 7 bases, with 11 bases separating them. From germline, CDR1 is MGHDK and CDR2 SYGVNS. The CDR3 has 13 residues. The CDR3 DNA follows: TGTGCCAGCAGTGAAAACCTTTCGGGTGGCTACACCTTC. Translating it yields CASSENLSGGYTF.

This clone was seen only once. The chain joins TRBV6-1 to TRBJ2-6, with a weak D call TRBD2 (5 bases). The CDR3 runs to 15 residues. Trimming removed 3 bases from V and 0 bases from J, with 6 bases in between. Germline V gene lookup returns CDR1 MNHNS and CDR2 SASEGT. CDR3 protein: CASSDRGSGANVLTF. Here the CDR3 DNA reads TGTGCCAGCAGTGACCGGGGCTCTGGGGCCAACGTCCTGACTTTC.

This rearrangement joins TRBV10-1 to TRBJ1-6; D perhaps matches TRBD1 (6 bases). This CDR3 has 17 amino acids. CDR1 and CDR2 from the germline V gene are WNHNN and SYGVQD (reference sequence). V was cut by 7 bases and J by 6 bases, with 22 bases left in between. CDR3 protein: CASNSVPRGGGNSPLHF. The CDR3, as DNA: TGCGCCAGCAATTCAGTCCCCCGTGGGGGCGGTAATTCACCCCTCCACTTT.

V is TRBV11-2 and J is TRBJ1-2; D unresolved. V lost 3 bases and J 0 bases, leaving 14 bases between the germline ends. This CDR3 has 16 residues. Germline assignment: CDR1 SGHAT and CDR2 FQNNGV. CDR3 amino acids: CASSFSGRSSNYGYTF. The CDR3 bases are TGTGCCAGCAGCTTTAGCGGCAGGTCTTCTAACTATGGCTACACCTTC.

This chain connects TRBV4-1 to TRBJ2-1; TRBD2 might be the D (7 bases). Germline V gives CDR1 MGHRA, CDR2 YSYEKL. The CDR3 is made up of 14 amino acids. V lost 1 base and J lost 14, with 18 bases in between. CDR3 amino acids: CASSQVRDPGGEFF. The CDR3 DNA sequence: TGCGCCAGCAGCCAAGTAAGAGATCCGGGGGGCGAGTTCTTC.

The chain joins TRBV9 to TRBJ1-1; tentative D call: TRBD1 (5 bases). The germline V gene encodes CDR1 SGDLS and CDR2 YYNGEE. Trimming removed 3 bases from V and 2 bases from J, with 11 bases in between. This CDR3 is built from 14 residues. CDR3: CASSAGGRNTEAFF. CDR3 nucleotide sequence: TGTGCCAGCAGCGCGGGGGGACGTAACACTGAAGCTTTCTTT. The entire variable domain, with the rest obtained from reference TRBV9 and TRBJ1-1, is as follows: DSGVTQTPKHLITATGQRVTLRCSPRSGDLSVYWYQQSLDQGLQFLIQYYNGEERAKGNILERFSAQQFPDLHSELNLSSLELGDSALYFCASSAGGRNTEAFFGQGTRLTVV.

This sequence joins TRBV4-1 and TRBJ2-7, with a weak D call TRBD2 (7 bases). The CDR3 is 17 amino acids. V was cut by 1 base and J by 2 bases, with 18 bases left in between. The germline V gene encodes CDR1 MGHRA and CDR2 YSYEKL. The CDR3 region has the DNA TGCGCCAGCAGCCAAGGGAGGGCGCGGGGGCGGCCCTACGAGCAGTACTTC. Protein sequence: CASSQGRARGRPYEQYF.

This chain links TRBV7-9 with TRBJ2-1, with a possible D match to TRBD2 (5 bases). Trimming left V 6 bases short and J 3 bases short, with 15 bases between. There are 15 residues in the CDR3. CDR1 and CDR2 (germline): SEHNR, FQNEAQ (reference sequence). The CDR3 spells CASSQLRGFYNEQFF. The CDR3 DNA follows: TGTGCCAGCAGTCAACTCCGGGGTTTCTACAATGAGCAGTTCTTC.

This CDR3 reads CASSLPQREFNEQYF. The DNA for the CDR3 is TGTGCCAGCAGTCTGCCTCAGCGGGAGTTCAACGAGCAGTACTTC. The V gene is TRBV9, the J gene TRBJ2-7, with 8 bases fitting TRBD2. Germline assignment: CDR1 SGDLS and CDR2 YYNGEE. Trimming removed 5 bases from V and 5 bases from J; junction bases left unmatched: 12. The CDR3 spans 15 residues.